This TCR beta chain was found in a study of blood T cell repertoires in COVID-19. Across the study: Sources were T cells, B-cell-depleted T cells, or PBMCs; the material itself was cDNA or gDNA.

Looked up from germline, CDR1 is SGHDT and CDR2 is YYEEEE. The CDR3 runs 17 residues. With 2 bases clipped from V and 0 bases from J, the junction kept 4 bases outside the gene matches. Methods used by the authors: For nucleated cells, counts were estimated from reference gene primer amplification. Assay: immunoSEQ multiplex PCR; the TCRdb copy retains only in-frame clones and omits some. That table is the source of V, J and clone size, and D and trimming were worked out from the DNA. The sample shows a few hundred thousand clones, roughly 80% of them seen only once. Cohort placement rested on clinical history that participants reported themselves. What the recovered Cohort 3 donors had was two negative PCRs, clearance, or symptom resolution. This clone was recorded once.

The sequencing input was PBMCs or T cells enriched from blood (not recorded which). This TCR came from a woman between 45 and 65 years old who had recovered from COVID-19. The chain links TRBV5-6 to TRBJ2-6; 8 bases align to TRBD1. The CDR3 DNA reads as TGTGCCAGCAGCTTCCGGGACAGGCACTCTGGGGCCAACGTCCTGACTTTC. Protein product: CASSFRDRHSGANVLTF.